This T cell receptor (beta chain) was found in a study of blood T cell repertoires in COVID-19. In the study overall: Collection of acute and convalescent COVID-19 samples took place in the United States, Italy and Spain. The cDNA or gDNA used as material had been derived from T cells, B-cell-depleted T cells, or PBMCs.

Germline V gives CDR1 LGHDT, CDR2 YNNKEL (reference sequence). Trimming cost V 4 bases and J 1 base, with 13 bases left between them. The CDR3 covers 15 residues. Researchers sorted participants into cohorts using their self-reported clinical history. Sequenced by immunoSEQ multiplex PCR; TCRdb stores in-frame clones only, minus some. Found here are nearly 250,000 clones, about 82% of them singletons; the top ten hold approximately 9.1%. Sequencing was carried out using PBMCs or T cells enriched from blood (not recorded which). The sequence came from a woman aged 50 to 60 with acute COVID-19. The J gene is TRBJ1-1, the V gene TRBV3-1 (or the pseudogene TRBV3-2), with a tentative D call TRBD1 (6 bases). In nucleotides, the CDR3 is TGTGCCAGCAGCCGCGAAGACAGGTGGAACACTGAAGCTTTCTTT. Amino acids: CASSREDRWNTEAFF.